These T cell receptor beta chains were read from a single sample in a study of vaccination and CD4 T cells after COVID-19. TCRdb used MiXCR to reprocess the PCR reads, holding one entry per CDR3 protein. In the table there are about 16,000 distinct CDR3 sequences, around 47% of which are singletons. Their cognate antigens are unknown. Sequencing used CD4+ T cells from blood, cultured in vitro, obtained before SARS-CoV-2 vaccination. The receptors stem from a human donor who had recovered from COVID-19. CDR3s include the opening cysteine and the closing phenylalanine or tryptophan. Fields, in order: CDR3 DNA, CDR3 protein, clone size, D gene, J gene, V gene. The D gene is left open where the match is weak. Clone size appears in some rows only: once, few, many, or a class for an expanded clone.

TGCAGTGCTTCCGGGCCAGGGGAAGAGACCCAGTACTTC,CSASGPGEETQYF,few,.,TRBJ2-5,TRBV20-1
TGTGCCAGCAGAACAGACACGGGGTTCTCCTACGAGCAGTACTTC,CASRTDTGFSYEQYF,.,.,TRBJ2-7,TRBV2
TGCAGTGCTAGTAAATCTAGCACAGATACGCAGTATTTT,CSASKSSTDTQYF,.,.,TRBJ2-3,TRBV20-1
TGCAGTGCTACTAGACAGGGGATGGGAGGCAATCAGCCCCAGCATTTT,CSATRQGMGGNQPQHF,.,TRBD1,TRBJ1-5,TRBV20-1
TGCAGTGCCCAACGGATAGCAGATACGCAGTATTTT,CSAQRIADTQYF,few,.,TRBJ2-3,TRBV20-1
TGTGCCAGCAGTCACAATCCGGGACAGGGTGGCTCGCCCCTCCACTTT,CASSHNPGQGGSPLHF,few,TRBD1,TRBJ1-6,TRBV6-1
TGTGCCAGCAGCTCCCTACGGGGACAGGCTGACAATGAGCAGTTCTTC,CASSSLRGQADNEQFF,.,TRBD1,TRBJ2-1,TRBV11-2
TGTGCCAGTAGTAGACAAGCGGACACTGAAGCTTTCTTT,CASSRQADTEAFF,.,.,TRBJ1-1,TRBV19
TGTGCCAGCAGTTACTACAGGGGCCTCCAAGAGACCCAGTACTTC,CASSYYRGLQETQYF,.,TRBD1,TRBJ2-5,TRBV6-2/TRBV6-3
TGCGCCAGCAGCTTGGATGCTAGCGAGAATGAGCAGTTCTTC,CASSLDASENEQFF,.,.,TRBJ2-1,TRBV5-1
TGTGCCAGCAGTGAAGGGGCCAGGGGAACTCAGCCCCAGCATTTT,CASSEGARGTQPQHF,.,.,TRBJ1-5,TRBV2
TGTGCCAGCAGAAAACCGGGAGCTAACTATGGCTACACCTTC,CASRKPGANYGYTF,.,.,TRBJ1-2,TRBV6-1
TGTGCCAGTAGTATTCAGCGATTCCAACCGACAGCACCTTACTCCTACGAGCAGTACTTC,CASSIQRFQPTAPYSYEQYF,.,.,TRBJ2-7,TRBV19
TGCAGCGTTGAAGAGACGGCCATAAGGGGCTACACCTTC,CSVEETAIRGYTF,.,.,TRBJ1-2,TRBV29-1
TGTGCCAGCAGTTTATTCTATGGGCAGGGAAACCCACAGCCCCAGCATTTT,CASSLFYGQGNPQPQHF,.,.,TRBJ1-5,TRBV27
TGCGCCAGCAGTAAGGCAGGGCAAGAGACCCAGTACTTC,CASSKAGQETQYF,once,.,TRBJ2-5,TRBV4-1
TGTGCCATCACTGGGAGCGCGGATCAGCCCCAGCATTTT,CAITGSADQPQHF,few,.,TRBJ1-5,TRBV10-3
TGCAGTGCTACGCTAGCGGGTATACAAGAGACCCAGTACTTC,CSATLAGIQETQYF,.,TRBD2,TRBJ2-5,TRBV20-1
TGTGCCAGCTCACCATATAGCATTAACACAGATACGCAGTATTTT,CASSPYSINTDTQYF,.,.,TRBJ2-3,TRBV18
TGCAGTGCTAGAGAGGTAGGGAACGGTAATTCACCCCTCCACTTT,CSAREVGNGNSPLHF,.,.,TRBJ1-6,TRBV20-1
TGTGCCAGCAGTCCACACACGGACGGGGCTGGCTATGGCTACACCTTC,CASSPHTDGAGYGYTF,.,.,TRBJ1-2,TRBV6-2/TRBV6-3
TGTGCCAGCAGCTCACCGCCGAGTTCCGAGCAGTACTTC,CASSSPPSSEQYF,.,.,TRBJ2-7,TRBV7-3
TGCGCCAGCAGCTCAAACTTACGGTATGGCTACACCTTC,CASSSNLRYGYTF,.,.,TRBJ1-2,TRBV5-1
TGTGCCAGCAGCCCTCATCGGGGTGGGAAGACCCAGTACTTC,CASSPHRGGKTQYF,.,.,TRBJ2-5,TRBV7-8
TGTGCCAGCAGCCAACTCAGGGCCCAGGACACTGAAGCTTTCTTT,CASSQLRAQDTEAFF,.,.,TRBJ1-1,TRBV7-9
TGTGCCAGCAGTTTCTACTCACCGGGACAGGGCGAACACGAGCAGTACTTC,CASSFYSPGQGEHEQYF,medium-sized,TRBD1,TRBJ2-7,TRBV27
TGTGCCAGCAGCAGGGGGGCGCGTTGGGGTTACTATGGCTACACCTTC,CASSRGARWGYYGYTF,few,.,TRBJ1-2,TRBV5-4
TGTGCCAGCAGCTCCTCGTCACCAGGGGGCTACACCTTC,CASSSSSPGGYTF,.,.,TRBJ1-2,TRBV28
TGTGCCAGTGGGGAACAGGGGGTTATATACAATGAGCAGTTCTTC,CASGEQGVIYNEQFF,few,TRBD1,TRBJ2-1,TRBV19
TGTGCCAGAAGCCCCCGGGCCCACAGGGGGCTAAATTCACCCCTCCACTTT,CARSPRAHRGLNSPLHF,.,TRBD1,TRBJ1-6,TRBV5-3
TGTGCCAGCAGCTTGCGGGAGGGGGAGCAGTTCTTC,CASSLREGEQFF,.,TRBD2,TRBJ2-1,TRBV7-3
TGTGCCAGCCGACCGAGGGGAGGCGGAGCTTTCTTT,CASRPRGGGAFF,.,.,TRBJ1-1,TRBV6-1
TGTGCCAGCAGTGAATTGTCAGGGGGCAATTCACCCCTCCACTTT,CASSELSGGNSPLHF,.,TRBD1,TRBJ1-6,TRBV25-1
TGCAGTGCTAGAGATATGCTGTTTCAGTACTTC,CSARDMLFQYF,.,.,TRBJ2-4,TRBV20-1
TGTGCCAGCAGCACAGGAGTTACTGGTGCAGATACGCAGTATTTT,CASSTGVTGADTQYF,.,.,TRBJ2-3,TRBV11-3
TGTGCCGGCAGTTTAGGGGGTTTAGCCACAGATACGCAGTATTTT,CAGSLGGLATDTQYF,.,.,TRBJ2-3,TRBV12-3/TRBV12-4
TGCAGTGCTAAGAGGAACGACAGGGGTACAACTGAAGCTTTCTTT,CSAKRNDRGTTEAFF,.,TRBD1,TRBJ1-1,TRBV20-1
TGTGCCAGCAGTTTTTCCCAGGCCGGGGAGCTGTTTTTT,CASSFSQAGELFF,.,.,TRBJ2-2,TRBV12-3/TRBV12-4
TGTGCCAGCAGTTCTCGCTCCGGGACCCCTTTTTCCACGTACTTC,CASSSRSGTPFSTYF,.,.,TRBJ2-7,TRBV6-5
TGTGCCAGCAGCCTCAGGGGGCTTGAGCAGTTCTTC,CASSLRGLEQFF,.,TRBD1,TRBJ2-1,TRBV7-6
TGTGCCACCCAAGCAGGGTTGTCCGGGGAGACCCAGTACTTC,CATQAGLSGETQYF,.,.,TRBJ2-5,TRBV24-1
TGTGCCAGCACCCCGAGGGGGATCCTGAACACTGAAGCTTTCTTT,CASTPRGILNTEAFF,few,.,TRBJ1-1,TRBV6-1
TGTGCCACCAGCAGAGATCGCGCTCTCTCTGGAAACACCATATATTTT,CATSRDRALSGNTIYF,.,.,TRBJ1-3,TRBV15
TGCAGTGCTATGGACAGGCACTCTGGAAACACCATATATTTT,CSAMDRHSGNTIYF,few,TRBD1,TRBJ1-3,TRBV20-1
TGTGCCAGCAGTGTTTTTGCGGGGGACAATCAGCCCCAGCATTTT,CASSVFAGDNQPQHF,few,.,TRBJ1-5,TRBV6-1
TGTGCCAGCAGTTACTCGACGGGGAACACTGAAGCTTTCTTT,CASSYSTGNTEAFF,few,.,TRBJ1-1,TRBV6-5
TGTGCCAGCAGTTGGGGGATGGGACTAGCGGGAGGAGAGACCCAGTACTTC,CASSWGMGLAGGETQYF,once,TRBD2,TRBJ2-5,TRBV25-1
TGTGCCAGCAGTTGGGCAGGGGCGTCAGATCAGCCCCAGCATTTT,CASSWAGASDQPQHF,.,.,TRBJ1-5,TRBV6-5
TGTGCCAGCAGTTTATCGATAAGGGGGTACGAGCAGTACTTC,CASSLSIRGYEQYF,.,.,TRBJ2-7,TRBV28
TGTGCCAGTAGTAGCTATACGGGACAGCACAACTTC,CASSSYTGQHNF,.,TRBD1,TRBJ1-2,TRBV19
TGTGCCAGTAGTAAGTGGAATCAGGGGGCTAGATTGGGTCAGCCCCAGCATTTT,CASSKWNQGARLGQPQHF,few,TRBD1,TRBJ1-5,TRBV19
TGTGCCAGCAGCTTAGCCGACAACCAAGAGACCCAGTACTTC,CASSLADNQETQYF,.,.,TRBJ2-5,TRBV7-8
TGCAGTGCTAGGGGAGGGGGCCCTGACACTGAAGCTTTCTTT,CSARGGGPDTEAFF,few,TRBD1,TRBJ1-1,TRBV20-1